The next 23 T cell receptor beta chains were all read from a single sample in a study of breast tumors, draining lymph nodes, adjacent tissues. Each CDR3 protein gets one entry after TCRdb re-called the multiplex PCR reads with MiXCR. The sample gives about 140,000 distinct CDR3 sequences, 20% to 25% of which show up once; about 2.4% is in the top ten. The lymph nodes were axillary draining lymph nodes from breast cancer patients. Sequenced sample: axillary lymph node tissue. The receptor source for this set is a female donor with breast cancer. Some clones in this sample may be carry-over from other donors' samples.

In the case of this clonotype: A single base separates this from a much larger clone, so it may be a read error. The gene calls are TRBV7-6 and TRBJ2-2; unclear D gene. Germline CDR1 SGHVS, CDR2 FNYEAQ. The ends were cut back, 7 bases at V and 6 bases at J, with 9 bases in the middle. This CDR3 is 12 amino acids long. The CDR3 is CASNLAAGELFF. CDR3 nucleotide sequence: TGTGCCAGCAATTTGGCGGCCGGGGAGCTGTTTTTT. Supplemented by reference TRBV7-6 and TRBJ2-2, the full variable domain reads GAGVSQSPRYKVTKRGQDVALRCDPISGHVSLYWYRQALGQGPEFLTYFNYEAQQDKSGLPNDRFSAERPEGSISTLTIQRTEQRDSAMYRCASNLAAGELFFGEGSRLTVL.

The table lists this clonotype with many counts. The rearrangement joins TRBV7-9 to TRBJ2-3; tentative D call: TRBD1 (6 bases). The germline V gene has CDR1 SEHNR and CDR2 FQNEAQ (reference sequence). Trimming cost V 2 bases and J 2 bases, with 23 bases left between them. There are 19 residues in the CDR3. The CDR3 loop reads CASSLYGGAPRSLTDTQYF. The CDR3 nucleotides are TGTGCCAGCAGCTTATATGGGGGCGCACCCCGTTCCCTCACAGATACGCAGTATTTT. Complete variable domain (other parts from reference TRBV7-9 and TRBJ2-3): DTGVSQNPRHKITKRGQNVTFRCDPISEHNRLYWYRQTLGQGPEFLTYFQNEAQLEKSRLLSDRFSAERPKGSFSTLEIQRTEQGDSAMYLCASSLYGGAPRSLTDTQYFGPGTRLTVL.

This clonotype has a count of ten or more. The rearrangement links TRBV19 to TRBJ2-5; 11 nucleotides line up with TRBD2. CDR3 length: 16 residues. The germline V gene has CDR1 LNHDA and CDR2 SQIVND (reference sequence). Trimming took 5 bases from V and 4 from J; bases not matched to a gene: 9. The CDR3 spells CASSPYSGRAAETQYF. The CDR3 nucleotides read TGTGCCAGTAGTCCTTATAGCGGGAGGGCCGCAGAGACCCAGTACTTC.

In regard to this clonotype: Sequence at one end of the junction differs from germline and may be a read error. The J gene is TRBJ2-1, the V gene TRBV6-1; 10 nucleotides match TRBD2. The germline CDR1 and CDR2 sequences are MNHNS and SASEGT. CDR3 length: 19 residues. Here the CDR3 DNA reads TGTGCCAGCAGTGAAATTGGCCTAGCGGGAGTAGGGAACTACGATGAGCAGTTCTTC. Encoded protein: CASSEIGLAGVGNYDEQFF.

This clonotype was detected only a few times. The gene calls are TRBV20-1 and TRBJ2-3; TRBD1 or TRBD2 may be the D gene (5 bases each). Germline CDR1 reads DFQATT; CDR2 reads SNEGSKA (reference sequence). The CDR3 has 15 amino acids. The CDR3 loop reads CSIAPGTVSTDTQYF. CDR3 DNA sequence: TGCAGCATAGCACCGGGGACGGTTAGCACAGATACGCAGTATTTT.

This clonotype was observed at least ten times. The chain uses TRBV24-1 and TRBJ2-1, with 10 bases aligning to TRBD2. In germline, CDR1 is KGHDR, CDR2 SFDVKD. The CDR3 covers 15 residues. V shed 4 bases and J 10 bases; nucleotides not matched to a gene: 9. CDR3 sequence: CATSDALAGETEQFF. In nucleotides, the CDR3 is TGTGCCACCAGTGACGCCCTAGCGGGAGAGACCGAGCAGTTCTTC.

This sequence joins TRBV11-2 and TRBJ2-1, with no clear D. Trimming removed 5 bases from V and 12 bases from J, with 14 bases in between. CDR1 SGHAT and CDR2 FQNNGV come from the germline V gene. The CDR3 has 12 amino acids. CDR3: CASSINGAGQFF. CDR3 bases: TGTGCCAGCAGCATCAACGGCGCAGGGCAGTTCTTC.

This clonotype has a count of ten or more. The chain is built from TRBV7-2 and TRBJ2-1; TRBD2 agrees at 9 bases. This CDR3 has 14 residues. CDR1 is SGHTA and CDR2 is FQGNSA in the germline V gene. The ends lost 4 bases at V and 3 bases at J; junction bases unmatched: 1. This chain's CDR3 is CASSSSGNYNEQFF. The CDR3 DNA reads TGTGCCAGCAGCTCTAGCGGGAACTACAATGAGCAGTTCTTC.

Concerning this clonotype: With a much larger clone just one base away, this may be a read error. The CDR3 loop is CATSEARLSSYNEQFF. The CDR3 DNA sequence: TGTGCCACCAGTGAGGCTAGGCTCAGCTCCTACAATGAGCAGTTCTTC. V and J are TRBV24-1 and TRBJ2-1; D ambiguous. Germline CDR1 is KGHDR and CDR2 is SFDVKD. The length of the CDR3 is 16 residues. The V and J ends lost 4 bases and 0 bases respectively, with 12 bases between them.

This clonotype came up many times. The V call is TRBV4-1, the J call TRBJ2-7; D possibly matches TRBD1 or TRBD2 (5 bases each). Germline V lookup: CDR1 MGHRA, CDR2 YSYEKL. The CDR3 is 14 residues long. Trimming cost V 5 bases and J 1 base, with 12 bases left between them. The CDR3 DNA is TGCGCCAGCAGCTTTCGGGACGGTTCCTACGAGCAGTACTTC. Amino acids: CASSFRDGSYEQYF.

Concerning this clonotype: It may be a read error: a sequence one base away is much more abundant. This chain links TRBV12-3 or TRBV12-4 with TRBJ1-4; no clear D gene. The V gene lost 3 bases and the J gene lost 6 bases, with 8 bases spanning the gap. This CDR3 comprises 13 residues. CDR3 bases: TGTGCCAGCAGTTTCGGACTGCATGAAAAACTGTTTTTT. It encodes CASSFGLHEKLFF.

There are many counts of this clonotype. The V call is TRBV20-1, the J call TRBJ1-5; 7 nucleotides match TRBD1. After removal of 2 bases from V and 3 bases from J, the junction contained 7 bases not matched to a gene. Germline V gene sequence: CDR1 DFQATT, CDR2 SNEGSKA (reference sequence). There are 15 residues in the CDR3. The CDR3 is CSARSPGGPNQPQHF. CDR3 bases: TGCAGTGCTAGAAGTCCAGGGGGACCCAATCAGCCCCAGCATTTT.

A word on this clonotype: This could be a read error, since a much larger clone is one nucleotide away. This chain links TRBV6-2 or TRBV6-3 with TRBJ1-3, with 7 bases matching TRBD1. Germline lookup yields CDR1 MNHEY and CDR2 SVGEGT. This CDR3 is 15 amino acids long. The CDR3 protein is CACSYRQGSGNTIYF. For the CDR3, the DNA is TGTGCCTGCAGTTACCGACAGGGCTCTGGAAACACCATATATTTT.

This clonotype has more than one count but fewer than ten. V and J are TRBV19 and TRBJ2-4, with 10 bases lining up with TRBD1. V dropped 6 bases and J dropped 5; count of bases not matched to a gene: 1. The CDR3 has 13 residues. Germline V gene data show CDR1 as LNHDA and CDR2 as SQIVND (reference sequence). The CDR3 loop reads CASRDRGENIQYF. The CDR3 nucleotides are TGTGCCAGTAGGGACAGGGGGGAAAACATTCAGTACTTC.

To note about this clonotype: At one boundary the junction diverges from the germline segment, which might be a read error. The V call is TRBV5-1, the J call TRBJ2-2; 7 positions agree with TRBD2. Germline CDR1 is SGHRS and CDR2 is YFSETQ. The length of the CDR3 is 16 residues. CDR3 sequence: CASSPYLSGNTGGLFF. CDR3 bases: TGCGCCAGCAGCCCATATCTAAGCGGGAACACCGGGGGGCTGTTTTTT.

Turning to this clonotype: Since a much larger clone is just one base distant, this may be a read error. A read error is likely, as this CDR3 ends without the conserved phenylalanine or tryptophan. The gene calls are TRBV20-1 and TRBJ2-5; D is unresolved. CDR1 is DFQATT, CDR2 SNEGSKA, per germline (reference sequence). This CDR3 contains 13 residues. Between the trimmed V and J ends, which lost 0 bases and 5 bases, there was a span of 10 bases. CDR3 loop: CSARDIGKETQYL. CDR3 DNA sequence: TGCAGTGCTAGAGATATAGGGAAGGAGACCCAGTACCTC.

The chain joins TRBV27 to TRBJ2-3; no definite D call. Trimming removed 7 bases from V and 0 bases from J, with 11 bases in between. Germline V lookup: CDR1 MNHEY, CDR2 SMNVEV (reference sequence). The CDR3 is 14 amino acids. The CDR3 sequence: CASTPLTSTDTQYF. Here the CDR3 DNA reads TGTGCCAGCACCCCTCTGACTAGCACAGATACGCAGTATTTT.

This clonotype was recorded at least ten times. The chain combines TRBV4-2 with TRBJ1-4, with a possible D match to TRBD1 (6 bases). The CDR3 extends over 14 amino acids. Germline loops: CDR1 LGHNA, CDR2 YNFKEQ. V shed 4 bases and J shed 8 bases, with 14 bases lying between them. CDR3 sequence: CASSRPGVREKLFF. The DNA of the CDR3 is TGTGCCAGCAGCCGACCAGGGGTGAGGGAAAAACTGTTTTTT.

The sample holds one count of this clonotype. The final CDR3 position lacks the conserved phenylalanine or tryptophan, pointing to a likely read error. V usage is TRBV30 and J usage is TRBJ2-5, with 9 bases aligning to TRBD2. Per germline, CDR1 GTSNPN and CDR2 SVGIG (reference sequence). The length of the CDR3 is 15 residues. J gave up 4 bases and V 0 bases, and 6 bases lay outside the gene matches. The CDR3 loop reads CAWSVPAGGGETQYS. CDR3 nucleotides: TGTGCCTGGAGTGTACCGGCGGGAGGGGGAGAGACCCAGTACTCC.

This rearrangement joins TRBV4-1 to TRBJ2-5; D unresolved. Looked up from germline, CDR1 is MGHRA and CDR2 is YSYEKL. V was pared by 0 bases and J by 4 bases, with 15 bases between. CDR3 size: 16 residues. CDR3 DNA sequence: TGCGCCAGCAGCCAAGATCGAGACCTATCTCTAGAGACCCAGTACTTC. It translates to CASSQDRDLSLETQYF.

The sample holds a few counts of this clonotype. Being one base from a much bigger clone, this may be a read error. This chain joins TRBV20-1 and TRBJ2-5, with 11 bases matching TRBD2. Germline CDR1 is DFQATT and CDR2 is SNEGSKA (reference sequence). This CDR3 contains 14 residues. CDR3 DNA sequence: TGCAGTGCTCTGACTAGCGGGGCACAAGGGACCCAGTACTTC. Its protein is CSALTSGAQGTQYF.

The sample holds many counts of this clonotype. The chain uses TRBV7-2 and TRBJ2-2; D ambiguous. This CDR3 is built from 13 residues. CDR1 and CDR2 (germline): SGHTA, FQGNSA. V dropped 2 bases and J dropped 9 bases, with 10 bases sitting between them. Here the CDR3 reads CASSLPLSWELFF. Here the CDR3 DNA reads TGTGCCAGCAGCTTACCACTAAGCTGGGAGCTGTTTTTT.

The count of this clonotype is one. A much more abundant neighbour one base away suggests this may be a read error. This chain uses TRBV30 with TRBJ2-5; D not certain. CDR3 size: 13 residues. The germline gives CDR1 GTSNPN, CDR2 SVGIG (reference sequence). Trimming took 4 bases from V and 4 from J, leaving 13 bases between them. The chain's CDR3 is CAWKGALRETQYF. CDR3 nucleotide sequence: TGTGCCTGGAAAGGCGCCTTAAGAGAGACCCAGTACTTC.